One sample yielded the 24 T cell receptor beta chains listed below, sequenced in a study of blood T cell repertoires in COVID-19. The table came from immunoSEQ multiplex PCR; TCRdb's copy has only in-frame clones and leaves some out. The sample includes about 180,000 clones, 88% of them seen just once. Sequencing was carried out using PBMCs or T cells enriched from blood (not recorded which). All receptors come from a woman under 30 who had recovered from COVID-19.

The chain links TRBV11-2 to TRBJ2-1; 10 bases align to TRBD2. CDR1 is SGHAT and CDR2 is FQNNGV in the germline V gene. The CDR3 has 13 amino acids. V gave up 4 bases and J gave up 9 bases; unmatched junction bases: 3. CDR3 bases: TGTGCCAGCAGCTCACTAGCGGGGTCTGAGCAGTTCTTC. Residues: CASSSLAGSEQFF.

The J gene is TRBJ2-1, the V gene TRBV7-2; a possible D gene is TRBD1 (5 bases). Germline loops: CDR1 SGHTA, CDR2 FQGNSA. The germline V and J ends were trimmed by 5 bases and 9 bases, with 11 bases remaining between them. The CDR3 sequence is 12 residues long. The CDR3 reads CASSLQALEQFF. CDR3 DNA sequence: TGTGCCAGCAGCCTACAGGCCCTTGAGCAGTTCTTC.

The gene calls are TRBV4-2 and TRBJ2-1; TRBD2 agrees at 10 bases. The germline V gene has CDR1 LGHNA and CDR2 YNFKEQ. V lost 1 base and J lost 9; bases outside the gene matches: 9. CDR3 size: 16 residues. The DNA of the CDR3 is TGTGCCAGCAGCCAAGGCACAGCGGGGGGGCATCGTGAGCAGTTCTTC. It yields the protein CASSQGTAGGHREQFF.

The rearrangement links TRBV28 to TRBJ1-2; 8 positions agree with TRBD1. Germline-derived CDR1 and CDR2 are MDHEN and SYDVKM. This CDR3 spans 13 amino acids. V dropped 6 bases and J dropped 13; count of bases not matched to a gene: 13. Here the CDR3 reads CASSIGDRSVGTF. CDR3 bases: TGTGCCAGCAGCATAGGGGACAGGTCGGTAGGCACCTTC.

A few counts support this clone. This chain joins TRBV9 and TRBJ2-3, with D perhaps TRBD2 (5 bases). Germline V lookup: CDR1 SGDLS, CDR2 YYNGEE. Trimming cost V 3 bases and J 1 base, with 12 bases left between them. The CDR3 totals 15 residues. CDR3 sequence reads: CASSGETIRTDTQYF. The DNA of the CDR3 is TGTGCCAGCAGCGGAGAGACTATCCGCACAGATACGCAGTATTTT.

The chain joins TRBV4-3 to TRBJ1-2, with D uncertain. Germline V gives CDR1 LGHNA, CDR2 YSLEER. Trimming removed 0 bases from V and 1 base from J, with 9 bases in between. This CDR3 is built from 15 residues. In DNA, the CDR3 is TGCGCCAGCAGCCAAGATATAGATCTTAACTATGGCTACACCTTC. Translated: CASSQDIDLNYGYTF.

This chain joins TRBV9 and TRBJ2-3; D possibly corresponds to TRBD2 (5 bases). The CDR3 has 15 residues. Germline values: CDR1 SGDLS, CDR2 YYNGEE. Trimming took off 0 bases at V and 5 bases at J, with 13 bases between the two ends. The CDR3 DNA reads TGTGCCAGCAGCGTAGGGAACGGGGTAGGAGATACGCAGTATTTT. It codes for CASSVGNGVGDTQYF.

This chain uses TRBV29-1 with TRBJ2-7, with D possibly TRBD2 on 6 matching bases. This CDR3 is built from 13 residues. Trimming cost V 7 bases and J 4 bases, with 17 bases left between them. Germline V gene lookup returns CDR1 SQVTM and CDR2 ANQGSEA. The CDR3 DNA is TGCAGCGCCGAGGAGGGAGTAGGGTACGAGCAGTACTTC. Amino acids: CSAEEGVGYEQYF.

For this clone: Other nucleotide sequences in the sample specify the same CDR3. The V gene is TRBV30, the J gene TRBJ2-1; D possibly corresponds to TRBD2 (5 bases). Trimming removed 0 bases at V and 9 bases at J, with 9 bases between. This CDR3 is built from 12 residues. The germline V gene has CDR1 GTSNPN and CDR2 SVGIG (reference sequence). The CDR3 DNA follows: TGTGCCTGGAGTGTGCTAGGAGGTGAGCAGTTCTTC. It codes for CAWSVLGGEQFF.

The chain has TRBV10-1 and TRBJ2-3; 12 positions agree with TRBD2. CDR1 is WNHNN and CDR2 is SYGVQD in the germline V gene (reference sequence). With V trimmed by 4 bases and J by 3 bases, 2 bases remained unmatched. The CDR3 is 15 residues long. The CDR3 reads CASSGTSGVTDTQYF. The CDR3 nucleotides read TGCGCCAGCAGTGGGACTAGCGGGGTAACAGATACGCAGTATTTT.

This chain links TRBV4-1 with TRBJ2-7, with D possibly matching TRBD1 (6 bases). Trimming took 3 bases from V and 3 from J, leaving 18 bases between them. Germline values: CDR1 MGHRA, CDR2 YSYEKL. There are 16 residues in the CDR3. DNA for the CDR3: TGCGCCAGCAGCCACCTAAAGGGGGAGCCCGGCTACGAGCAGTACTTC. This translates into CASSHLKGEPGYEQYF.

This chain connects TRBV3-1 (or the pseudogene TRBV3-2) to TRBJ1-2; weak D call: TRBD1 (5 bases). The V end was cut by 1 base, the J end by 2 bases, with 8 bases between. CDR1 LGHDT and CDR2 YNNKEL come from the germline V gene (reference sequence). The CDR3 is 14 residues long. The CDR3 region is CASSQGTGNYGYTF. CDR3 DNA sequence: TGTGCCAGCAGCCAAGGTACAGGCAACTATGGCTACACCTTC.

The chain is built from TRBV28 and TRBJ2-7; the match to TRBD1 covers 7 bases. The CDR3 has 16 residues. CDR1 and CDR2 (germline): MDHEN, SYDVKM. V was pared by 8 bases and J by 4 bases, with 17 bases of the junction left unmatched. CDR3 region: CASGPWDRNIGYEQYF. In DNA form, the CDR3 reads TGTGCCAGCGGCCCCTGGGACAGAAATATTGGTTACGAGCAGTACTTC.

This rearrangement joins TRBV30 to TRBJ1-5, with 9 bases fitting TRBD1. CDR1 is GTSNPN and CDR2 is SVGIG in the germline V gene (reference sequence). The CDR3 sequence is 17 residues long. The trim removed 3 bases at V and 2 bases at J, leaving 11 bases unmatched. CDR3 sequence (DNA): TGTGCCTGGAGGGCCGGGACAGGGAACTCTGGCAATCAGCCCCAGCATTTT. This gives the protein CAWRAGTGNSGNQPQHF.

For the CDR3, the DNA is TGTGCCAGCAGACAGGGCCCCGAAGAGACCCAGTACTTC. Translating gives CASRQGPEETQYF. The rearrangement joins TRBV5-4 to TRBJ2-5; the D gene is possibly TRBD1 (6 bases). V was pared by 5 bases and J by 3 bases, with 11 bases between. The CDR3 contains 13 residues. Germline V CDR1 and CDR2: SGHNT, YYREEE (reference sequence).

This chain uses TRBV18 with TRBJ1-4, with 10 bases identical to TRBD1. The CDR3 length is 15 residues. The V gene end was trimmed by 3 bases and the J gene end by 8 bases; junction bases not matched to a gene: 6. In germline, CDR1 is KGHSH, CDR2 LQKENI. The CDR3 DNA follows: TGTGCCAGCTCACCCCGGACAGGGGGAGTCGAAAAACTGTTTTTT. The encoded protein is CASSPRTGGVEKLFF.

The genes are TRBV9 and TRBJ1-2; 7 positions agree with TRBD1. The germline CDR1 and CDR2 sequences are SGDLS and YYNGEE. J was trimmed by 7 bases and V by 2 bases; bases with no gene match: 11. The CDR3 is 15 residues long. The CDR3 is CASSVSRQGASGYTF. In nucleotides, the CDR3 is TGTGCCAGCAGCGTTTCGAGACAGGGAGCCTCTGGCTACACCTTC.

The chain uses TRBV3-1 (or the pseudogene TRBV3-2) and TRBJ2-3; D remains ambiguous. Germline lookup yields CDR1 LGHDT and CDR2 YNNKEL (reference sequence). CDR3 size: 16 residues. V was trimmed by 1 base and J by 0 bases, leaving 11 bases between them. The CDR3 DNA sequence: TGTGCCAGCAGCCAAGTGAGCCAACCGAGCACAGATACGCAGTATTTT. Protein sequence: CASSQVSQPSTDTQYF.

V gene TRBV14 combines with J gene TRBJ1-6; D remains unclear. Trimming removed 4 bases at V and 7 bases at J, with 11 bases between. The CDR3 sequence is 14 residues long. Germline V gene lookup returns CDR1 SGHDN and CDR2 FVKESK. CDR3 nucleotide sequence: TGTGCCAGCAGCCTCCGGGGAGGCAATTCACCCCTCCACTTT. It translates to CASSLRGGNSPLHF.

The rearrangement joins TRBV5-8 to TRBJ2-4; 9 positions match TRBD1. The CDR3 covers 16 residues. Unmatched junction bases numbered 9, after V lost 4 bases and J lost 4 bases. The germline gives CDR1 SGHTS, CDR2 YDEGEE. The CDR3 loop is CASSVLTGTGKNIQYF. The DNA of the CDR3 is TGTGCCAGCAGCGTACTAACCGGGACAGGGAAAAACATTCAGTACTTC. The whole variable domain, filled in from reference TRBV5-8 and TRBJ2-4, reads EAGVTQSPTHLIKTRGQQATLRCSPISGHTSVYWYQQALGLGLQFLLWYDEGEERNRGNFPPRFSGRQFPNYSSELNVNALELEDSALYLCASSVLTGTGKNIQYFGAGTRLSVL.

This chain joins TRBV5-6 and TRBJ2-7, with D possibly matching TRBD2 (5 bases). Per the germline V gene, CDR1 is SGHDT and CDR2 is YYEEEE. CDR3 length: 13 residues. Deletions cut 1 base from V and 3 bases from J, with 8 bases between. CDR3 in DNA: TGTGCCAGCAGCTTGCTGGGGAGCTACGAGCAGTACTTC. Translated, it gives CASSLLGSYEQYF. The variable domain in full, with the rest retrieved from reference TRBV5-6 and TRBJ2-7, is DAGVTQSPTHLIKTRGQQVTLRCSPKSGHDTVSWYQQALGQGPQFIFQYYEEEERQRGNFPDRFSGHQFPNYSSELNVNALLLGDSALYLCASSLLGSYEQYFGPGTRLTVT.

The chain carries TRBV19 and TRBJ1-1; a possible D gene is TRBD1 (5 bases). This CDR3 contains 12 residues. From germline, CDR1 is LNHDA and CDR2 SQIVND (reference sequence). Trimming removed 3 bases at V and 8 bases at J, with 10 bases between. CDR3: CASSMGGSEAFF. Written as DNA, the CDR3 is TGTGCCAGTAGTATGGGGGGGTCCGAAGCTTTCTTT.

The chain is built from TRBV9 and TRBJ1-2; 7 nucleotides match TRBD1. The CDR3 contains 14 residues. V shed 2 bases and J 4 bases; nucleotides not matched to a gene: 5. The germline V gene encodes CDR1 SGDLS and CDR2 YYNGEE. The CDR3 reads CASSVTGSAYGYTF. Here the CDR3 DNA reads TGTGCCAGCAGCGTGACAGGGTCGGCCTATGGCTACACCTTC.

The gene calls are TRBV9 and TRBJ2-1, with TRBD2 matching over 7 bases. The germline CDR1 and CDR2 sequences are SGDLS and YYNGEE. There are 13 residues in the CDR3. J gave up 8 bases and V 0 bases, and 2 bases lay outside the gene matches. In DNA form, the CDR3 reads TGTGCCAGCAGCGTAGAGACTAGCTATGAGCAGTTCTTC. Protein: CASSVETSYEQFF.